This T cell receptor beta chain was found in a study of cytomegalovirus exposure and HLA in healthy donors. Study in general: Just over 80% of roughly 430 genotyped donors fell in the Caucasian-associated ancestry cluster.

Germline-derived CDR1 and CDR2 are LNHDA and SQIVND (reference sequence). The CDR3 contains 15 residues. Trimming took 8 bases from V and 1 from J, leaving 15 bases between them. It was with 60 Vbeta and 13 Jbeta primers that the PCR ran. Libraries were prepared by immunoSEQ multiplex PCR; TCRdb keeps only in-frame clonotypes and omits some of them. The table shows fewer than 200,000 clones, with over 80% occurring only once. This receptor was taken from a man aged 50 to 60 in good health and CMV-seronegative. The specimen sequenced was PBMCs. The gene calls are TRBV19 and TRBJ1-5; perhaps TRBD1 as D (6 bases). CDR3 residues: CASGRTGGSNQPQHF. CDR3 sequence (DNA): TGTGCCAGTGGAAGAACGGGGGGCAGCAATCAGCCCCAGCATTTT.